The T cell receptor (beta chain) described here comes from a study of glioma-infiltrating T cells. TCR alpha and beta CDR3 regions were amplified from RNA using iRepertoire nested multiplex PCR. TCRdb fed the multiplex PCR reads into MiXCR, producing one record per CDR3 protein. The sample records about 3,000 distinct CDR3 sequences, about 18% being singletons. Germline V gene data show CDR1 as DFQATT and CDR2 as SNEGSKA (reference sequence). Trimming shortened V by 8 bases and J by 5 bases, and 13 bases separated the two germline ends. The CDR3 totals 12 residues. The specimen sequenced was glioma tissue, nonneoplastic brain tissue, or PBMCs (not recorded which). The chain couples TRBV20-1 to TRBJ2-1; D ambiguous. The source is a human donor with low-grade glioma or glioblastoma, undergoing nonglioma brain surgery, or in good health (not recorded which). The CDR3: CSSDISDNEQFF. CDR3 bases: TGCAGTTCCGATATCAGCGACAATGAGCAGTTCTTC.